These T cell receptor beta chains were read from a single sample in a study of vaccination effects on CD4 cells after COVID-19. These receptors have no identified antigens. The repertoire was sequenced with immunoSEQ multiplex PCR; TCRdb's copy has only in-frame clones and lacks some. The data hold more than 50,000 clones, with more than 60% observed a single time. The sequencing used CD4+ T cells from PBMCs cultured without peptide, collected before COVID-19 vaccination. The origin of the receptors is a human donor who received a COVID-19 vaccine. Each CDR3 is given with its conserved first and last residue. A D gene is named only where the DNA matches it firmly. Rows give clone size only sometimes, using once, few, many, or a class for an expanded clone.

size,D,V,J,CDR3,DNA
once,TRBD2,TRBV5-4,TRBJ2-3,CASSVGETSGTDTQYF,TGTGCCAGCAGCGTGGGGGAGACTAGCGGCACAGATACGCAGTATTTT
-,TRBD1,TRBV7-8,TRBJ1-1,CASSKRTGRDTEAFF,TGTGCCAGCAGCAAACGGACAGGGCGGGACACTGAAGCTTTCTTT
-,TRBD1,TRBV28,TRBJ1-1,CASSGDRGYMAFF,TGTGCCAGCAGTGGGGACAGGGGGTATATGGCTTTCTTT
-,-,TRBV30,TRBJ1-2,CAWSVDQRFGYTF,TGTGCCTGGAGTGTGGACCAGCGGTTTGGCTACACCTTC
few,-,TRBV5-1,TRBJ1-6,CASKVGNSPLHF,TGCGCCAGCAAAGTAGGGAATTCACCCCTCCACTTT
-,-,TRBV19,TRBJ2-6,CASLQGRRSGANVLTF,TGTGCCAGTCTTCAGGGACGCCGCTCTGGGGCCAACGTCCTGACTTTC
few,-,TRBV5-1,TRBJ2-2,CASSPLDNTGELFF,TGCGCCAGCAGCCCCCTGGACAACACCGGGGAGCTGTTTTTT
-,-,TRBV6-2/TRBV6-3,TRBJ2-1,CASSTPGLGTNEQFF,TGTGCCAGCAGCACCCCGGGACTGGGTACCAATGAGCAGTTCTTC
-,TRBD1,TRBV6-4,TRBJ2-5,CASRGQGTQETQYF,TGTGCCAGCAGGGGACAGGGGACCCAAGAGACCCAGTACTTC
-,-,TRBV5-4,TRBJ2-1,CASSLGRETGNEQFF,TGTGCCAGCAGCTTGGGTAGGGAAACGGGCAATGAGCAGTTCTTC
few,TRBD1,TRBV24-1,TRBJ2-1,CATSDSTGQYNEQFF,TGTGCCACCAGTGATTCGACAGGGCAGTACAATGAGCAGTTCTTC
few,TRBD1,TRBV5-6,TRBJ1-6,CASSSRGQDAYNSPLHF,TGTGCCAGCAGCTCTCGAGGACAGGATGCCTATAATTCACCCCTCCACTTT
-,-,TRBV3-1/TRBV3-2,TRBJ1-1,CASSQVEGRTEAFF,TGTGCCAGCAGCCAAGTTGAGGGACGCACTGAAGCTTTCTTT
-,-,TRBV7-3,TRBJ2-3,CASSGGRYTDTQYF,TGTGCCAGCAGCGGAGGACGGTACACAGATACGCAGTATTTT
-,-,TRBV19,TRBJ2-4,CASNEVAGIAKNIQYF,TGTGCCAGTAACGAGGTCGCAGGGATAGCCAAAAACATTCAGTACTTC
-,-,TRBV28,TRBJ1-2,CASSRSQGNYGYTF,TGTGCCAGTTCTCGCTCCCAGGGCAACTATGGCTACACCTTC
-,-,TRBV18,TRBJ1-3,CASSPNPPRSGNTIYF,TGTGCCAGCTCACCGAATCCTCCGAGGAGTGGAAACACCATATATTTT
-,TRBD2,TRBV2,TRBJ2-4,CASSQVAGKNIQYF,TGTGCCAGCAGCCAGGTAGCGGGGAAAAACATTCAGTACTTC
-,-,TRBV28,TRBJ1-1,CASLNRGGTEAFF,TGTGCCAGCCTAAATCGGGGAGGCACTGAAGCTTTCTTT
-,TRBD1,TRBV6-5,TRBJ1-5,CASRGDRDNQPQHF,TGTGCCAGCCGAGGCGACAGGGACAATCAGCCCCAGCATTTT
-,TRBD1,TRBV18,TRBJ1-2,CASSPGTGQDYTF,TGTGCCAGCTCACCAGGGACAGGGCAGGACTACACCTTC
-,-,TRBV7-3,TRBJ2-5,CASSRRAGAGETQYF,TGTGCCAGCAGCAGACGTGCAGGGGCTGGGGAGACCCAGTACTTC
-,-,TRBV5-1,TRBJ2-1,CASRLRGRYNEQFF,TGCGCCAGCAGGCTCAGGGGCAGGTACAATGAGCAGTTCTTC
-,TRBD1,TRBV24-1,TRBJ2-2,CATSDRVNTGELFF,TGTGCCACTAGTGACAGGGTGAACACCGGGGAGCTGTTTTTT
-,-,TRBV4-1,TRBJ1-3,CASSQIHKGSGNTIYF,TGCGCCAGCAGCCAAATCCATAAGGGCTCTGGAAACACCATATATTTT
-,-,TRBV3-1/TRBV3-2,TRBJ1-2,CASSPAAAANYGYTF,TGTGCCAGCAGCCCCGCGGCCGCAGCTAACTATGGCTACACCTTC
-,-,TRBV5-4,TRBJ1-6,CASSLGRAANSPLHF,TGTGCCAGCAGCTTGGGTAGGGCCGCTAATTCACCCCTCCACTTT
-,-,TRBV11-3,TRBJ2-5,CASSLGSGQQETQYF,TGTGCCAGCAGCTTAGGAAGTGGGCAGCAAGAGACCCAGTACTTC
once,-,TRBV5-1,TRBJ1-1,CASSWTQYSPGVVHTEAFF,TGCGCCAGCAGCTGGACCCAATACAGCCCAGGAGTAGTGCACACTGAAGCTTTCTTT
few,-,TRBV13,TRBJ1-2,CASSARPWDLKGYTF,TGTGCCAGCAGCGCCCGCCCCTGGGACCTTAAGGGCTACACCTTC
-,-,TRBV7-9,TRBJ2-3,CASSSSNMHPDTQYF,TGTGCCAGCAGCTCCTCCAACATGCACCCAGATACGCAGTATTTT
-,-,TRBV18,TRBJ1-1,CASSPTNKNTEAFF,TGTGCCAGCTCACCAACGAACAAGAACACTGAAGCTTTCTTT
-,-,TRBV5-1,TRBJ2-5,CASSLGPGEETQYF,TGCGCCAGCAGCTTGGGTCCAGGGGAAGAGACCCAGTACTTC